One and the same sample provided the 19 T cell receptor beta chains below, sequenced in a study of breast tumors, draining lymph nodes, adjacent tissues. Breast cancer patients provided tissue from their axillary draining lymph nodes. Each CDR3 protein is one row after TCRdb ran MiXCR on the multiplex PCR reads. The sample gives roughly 260,000 distinct CDR3 sequences, roughly 30% of which show up once; roughly 1.1% is in the top ten. The sequenced sample consisted of axillary lymph node tissue. The receptors here all came from a female donor with breast cancer. Some clones in this sample may be carry-over from other donors' samples.

Notes on this clonotype: The DNA is left out, because the CDR3 cannot be placed on it with certainty; the CDR3 is given as TCRdb lists it. This chain connects TRBV24-1 to TRBJ1-2; TRBD1 is the table's D call and was not checked against the DNA. In germline, CDR1 is KGHDR, CDR2 SFDVKD. The CDR3 adds up to 15 amino acids, both ends counted. The CDR3 protein is CATSDRDSSNYGCTF.

Ten or more counts support this clonotype. This chain uses TRBV7-6 with TRBJ2-7; D not certain. The germline CDR1 and CDR2 sequences are SGHVS and FNYEAQ. Deletions cut 8 bases from V and 2 bases from J, with 13 bases between. CDR3 length equals 13 residues. The CDR3 sequence: CASSRAGTYEQYF. The CDR3 nucleotides are TGTGCCAGCTCCCGGGCCGGAACCTACGAGCAGTACTTC.

This clonotype was found a few times. At one boundary the junction diverges from the germline segment, which might be a read error. The rearrangement links TRBV6-2 or TRBV6-3 to TRBJ2-7, with TRBD1 matching over 9 bases. Germline CDR1 reads MNHEY; CDR2 reads SVGEGT. The CDR3 length is 15 residues. The CDR3 loop reads CTSRPLDRGGNEQYF. DNA for the CDR3: TGTACCAGCAGACCCCTGGACAGGGGAGGAAACGAGCAGTACTTC.

This sequence joins TRBV6-5 and TRBJ2-3; D remains unclear. Germline V gene lookup returns CDR1 MNHEY and CDR2 SVGAGI. The CDR3 length is 11 residues. V was clipped by 5 bases and J by 8 bases, with 8 bases between them. The CDR3 is CASSPLGTQYF. The CDR3 coding sequence is TGTGCCAGCAGTCCCCTAGGTACGCAGTATTTT.

This clonotype was seen just once. The CDR3 reads CASSPGLAGGPLNEQFF. The CDR3 coding sequence is TGTGCCAGCAGCCCCGGACTAGCGGGAGGGCCCCTCAATGAGCAGTTCTTC. V and J are TRBV3-1 and TRBJ2-1; 15 nucleotides match TRBD2. This CDR3 comprises 17 residues. The germline V gene encodes CDR1 LGHDT and CDR2 YNNKEL (reference sequence). V lost 4 bases and J lost 6; bases outside the gene matches: 7.

This rearrangement joins TRBV25-1 to TRBJ1-4; D unclear. The CDR3 contains 16 residues. Trimming pared 4 bases from V and 7 bases from J, leaving 19 bases between. From germline, CDR1 is MGHDK and CDR2 SYGVNS. CDR3 in DNA: TGTGCCAGCAGTGCTAGAGATCGCCGAACGGGTGAAAAACTGTTTTTT. Protein product: CASSARDRRTGEKLFF.

The V gene is TRBV5-6, the J gene TRBJ2-1; TRBD2 is a possible D gene (5 bases). The CDR3 contains 14 residues. Trimming left V 3 bases short and J 4 bases short, with 11 bases between. Germline CDR1 reads SGHDT; CDR2 reads YYEEEE. As DNA, the CDR3 is TGTGCCAGCAGCTCGACTATATCTTACAATGAGCAGTTCTTC. Its protein product is CASSSTISYNEQFF.

The chain joins TRBV15 to TRBJ1-2; D is perhaps TRBD1 (6 bases). V gave up 3 bases and J gave up 8 bases, with 13 bases separating them. This CDR3 is built from 13 residues. CDR1 and CDR2 (germline): LNHNV, YYDKDF (reference sequence). The CDR3 DNA follows: TGTGCCACCAGCAGCCACGACAGGAGCGGCTACACCTTC. Its protein is CATSSHDRSGYTF.

The V gene is TRBV6-5, the J gene TRBJ2-3; TRBD1 aligns across 9 bases. CDR1 and CDR2 from the germline V gene are MNHEY and SVGAGI. The length of the CDR3 is 15 residues. V was pared by 4 bases and J by 4 bases, with 6 bases of the junction left unmatched. CDR3 bases: TGTGCCAGCAGTTCCGGGACAGGGTGGGCAGATACGCAGTATTTT. Amino acids: CASSSGTGWADTQYF.

Many counts were recorded for this clonotype. The chain recombines TRBV7-9 with TRBJ2-7; TRBD2 matches 13 bases. V shed 5 bases, J shed 2 bases, and the junction held 6 bases outside the gene matches. Germline CDR1 reads SEHNR; CDR2 reads FQNEAQ (reference sequence). The CDR3 totals 16 residues. CDR3 sequence: CASSRGLAGQPYEQYF. Written as DNA, the CDR3 is TGTGCCAGCAGCCGGGGACTAGCGGGACAACCCTACGAGCAGTACTTC. Based on the CDR3 plus reference TRBV7-9 and TRBJ2-7, the full variable domain is DTGVSQNPRHKITKRGQNVTFRCDPISEHNRLYWYRQTLGQGPEFLTYFQNEAQLEKSRLLSDRFSAERPKGSFSTLEIQRTEQGDSAMYLCASSRGLAGQPYEQYFGPGTRLTVT.

This clonotype was picked up many times. V usage is TRBV15 and J usage is TRBJ2-1; 14 bases are a match to TRBD2. Germline values: CDR1 LNHNV, CDR2 YYDKDF (reference sequence). The junction had 10 bases not matched to a gene; V was cut back by 0 bases and J by 6 bases. The CDR3 loop spans 19 amino acids. In DNA, the CDR3 is TGTGCCACCAGCAGAGATCCCCTGACTAGCGGGAGGGCACGCAATGAGCAGTTCTTC. Translating it yields CATSRDPLTSGRARNEQFF. Based on the CDR3 plus reference TRBV15 and TRBJ2-1, the full variable domain is DAMVIQNPRYQVTQFGKPVTLSCSQTLNHNVMYWYQQKSSQAPKLLFHYYDKDFNNEADTPDNFQSRRPNTSFCFLDIRSPGLGDTAMYLCATSRDPLTSGRARNEQFFGPGTRLTVL.

This clonotype was picked up many times. V gene TRBV10-1 combines with J gene TRBJ1-3; 7 nucleotides line up with TRBD1. Germline V lookup: CDR1 WNHNN, CDR2 SYGVQD (reference sequence). Unmatched junction bases numbered 16, after V lost 4 bases and J lost 7 bases. The CDR3 totals 17 residues. The CDR3 region has the DNA TGCGCCAGCAGTGGGGGACAGTGGGCATCAGTGGCGAACACCATATATTTT. Protein sequence: CASSGGQWASVANTIYF.

This clonotype was counted ten times or more. This chain joins TRBV7-9 and TRBJ2-1, with D perhaps matching TRBD1 or TRBD2 (6 bases each). This CDR3 spans 13 amino acids. Germline assignment: CDR1 SEHNR and CDR2 FQNEAQ (reference sequence). Trimming left V 2 bases short and J 8 bases short, with 10 bases between. The CDR3 region has the DNA TGTGCCAGCAGCTTATACGGGGGCCATGAGCAGTTCTTC. This codes for CASSLYGGHEQFF.

The V call is TRBV6-6, the J call TRBJ1-2; 9 positions agree with TRBD1. The CDR3 is made up of 16 amino acids. Germline V gene sequence: CDR1 MNHNY, CDR2 SVGAGI (reference sequence). Trimming took 5 bases from V and 8 from J; bases not matched to a gene: 15. The CDR3 DNA sequence: TGTGCCAGCAGTCACGCGCGGGACAGGGAAACTAGGGGCTACACCTTC. It codes for CASSHARDRETRGYTF.

V is TRBV19 and J is TRBJ2-7, with 10 positions matching TRBD2. The CDR3 is 16 amino acids. Trimming at V came to 9 bases and at J to 7 bases, leaving 18 bases not matched to a gene. Germline CDR1 LNHDA, CDR2 SQIVND (reference sequence). Here the CDR3 DNA reads TGTGCCAGCTCACCAATCCCACCTAGCGGGAGAAATGAGCAGTACTTC. This gives the protein CASSPIPPSGRNEQYF. Filled out from reference TRBV19 and TRBJ2-7, the complete variable domain reads DGGITQSPKYLFRKEGQNVTLSCEQNLNHDAMYWYRQDPGQGLRLIYYSQIVNDFQKGDIAEGYSVSREKKESFPLTVTSAQKNPTAFYLCASSPIPPSGRNEQYFGPGTRLTVT.

This clonotype occurred many times. The CDR3 DNA sequence: TGTGCCAGCAGTACCACCGGGACAGGGTGGTCCTACGAGCAGTACTTC. Protein product: CASSTTGTGWSYEQYF. V usage is TRBV12-3 or TRBV12-4 and J usage is TRBJ2-7; 9 bases are a match to TRBD1. This CDR3 spans 16 amino acids. V lost 5 bases to trimming and J lost 1 base; unmatched junction nucleotides: 9.

This clonotype was seen many times. The gene calls are TRBV19 and TRBJ1-5; D might be TRBD1 (6 bases). This CDR3 comprises 14 residues. V was trimmed by 3 bases and J by 7 bases, leaving 13 bases between them. Germline CDR1 LNHDA, CDR2 SQIVND (reference sequence). CDR3 sequence: CASSMGRGRQPQHF. The CDR3 DNA follows: TGTGCCAGTAGTATGGGCAGGGGCCGGCAGCCCCAGCATTTT.

Many counts were recorded for this clonotype. This chain connects TRBV5-1 to TRBJ1-2; 8 bases line up with TRBD1. CDR3 size: 14 residues. Germline V gene lookup returns CDR1 SGHRS and CDR2 YFSETQ. Trimming cost V 3 bases and J 2 bases; bases outside gene matches: 3. CDR3 residues: CASSSDRANYGYTF. The CDR3 coding sequence is TGCGCCAGCAGCTCGGACAGGGCCAACTATGGCTACACCTTC.

A note on this clonotype: Since a much larger clone is just one base distant, this may be a read error. Since the CDR3 does not end with the conserved phenylalanine or tryptophan, this likely comes from a read error. The chain couples TRBV13 to TRBJ2-7; 10 bases align to TRBD1. Germline CDR1 reads PRHDT; CDR2 reads FYEKMQ (reference sequence). V lost 5 bases to trimming and J lost 2 bases; unmatched junction nucleotides: 6. This CDR3 has 15 amino acids. The CDR3 DNA is TGTGCCAGCAGCCCCCCGGACAGGGGGACCTACGAGCAGTACCTC. Protein product: CASSPPDRGTYEQYL.